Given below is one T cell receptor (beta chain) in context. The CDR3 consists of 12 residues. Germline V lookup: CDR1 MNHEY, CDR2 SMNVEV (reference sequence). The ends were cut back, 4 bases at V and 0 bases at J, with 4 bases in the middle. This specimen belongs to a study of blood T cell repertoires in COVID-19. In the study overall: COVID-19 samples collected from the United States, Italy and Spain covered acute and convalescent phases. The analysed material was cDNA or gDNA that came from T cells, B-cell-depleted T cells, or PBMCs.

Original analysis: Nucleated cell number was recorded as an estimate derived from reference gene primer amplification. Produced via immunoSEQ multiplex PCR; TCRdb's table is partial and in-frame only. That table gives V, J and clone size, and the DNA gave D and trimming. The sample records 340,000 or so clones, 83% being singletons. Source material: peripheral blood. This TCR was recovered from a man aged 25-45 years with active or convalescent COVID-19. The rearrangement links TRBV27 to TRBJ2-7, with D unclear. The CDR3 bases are TGTGCCAGCAGTTCCGGCTCCTACGAGCAGTACTTC. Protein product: CASSSGSYEQYF.